This T cell receptor beta chain emerged from a study of response to subunit inactivated influenza vaccine. Study results and caveats: Few additional T cells are recruited per seasonal influenza vaccination, authors suggested.

TCRdb called the RT-PCR reads again in MiXCR, with one record for every CDR3 protein. The profile shows under 850,000 distinct CDR3 sequences, about a fifth of them singletons. Germline V gene lookup returns CDR1 SGHVS and CDR2 FQNEAQ. The V segment lost 5 bases and the J segment 1 base; nucleotides outside the gene matches: 4. The CDR3 is 16 amino acids. With respect to this clonotype: Its antigen is as yet unknown.

The source of this sequence is a man between 45 and 60 years old who received an inactivated influenza vaccine. This material consisted of PBMCs from blood, taken around 5 days after vaccination. The chain uses TRBV7-8 and TRBJ2-2; 10 nucleotides line up with TRBD1. The chain's CDR3 is CASSSRDRGNTGELFF. The DNA for the CDR3 is TGTGCCAGCAGCAGCCGGGACAGGGGGAACACCGGGGAGCTGTTTTTT.